Given below is one T cell receptor (beta chain) in context. The antigen remains unidentified. TCRdb redid the calling of the reads with MiXCR, one entry per CDR3 protein. The sample holds 900,000 to 950,000 distinct CDR3 sequences, around 32% seen once. The V end lost 5 bases, the J end lost 1 base, and 9 bases lay between the germline ends. Germline V lookup: CDR1 SEHNR, CDR2 FQNEAQ (reference sequence). The CDR3 has 14 residues. The sample belongs to a study of T cell repertoires in cytomegalovirus infection. Across the whole study: Researchers turned to recently identified HLA-C-restricted CMV epitopes as well as well-studied HLA-B-restricted ones. CMV infection together with matching HLA type was indicated by public TCR beta signatures. Study conclusions and caveats: It was HLA-C-restricted CMV-specific TCR beta clonotypes that dominated the response ex vivo. Pooled public TCR beta family frequency picked out CMV carriers with the relevant HLA.

The origin of this receptor is a human donor in good health (CMV status not recorded). Some clones in this sample may be carry-over from other donors' samples. The gene calls are TRBV7-9 and TRBJ1-5; D may be TRBD1 (5 bases). The sample in question was cultured CD8+ T cells from PBMCs, obtained from culture after CMV antigen stimulation. CDR3 in DNA: TGTGCCAGCAGCGCCCGGGACAGCAATCAGCCCCAGCATTTT. Its translation is CASSARDSNQPQHF.